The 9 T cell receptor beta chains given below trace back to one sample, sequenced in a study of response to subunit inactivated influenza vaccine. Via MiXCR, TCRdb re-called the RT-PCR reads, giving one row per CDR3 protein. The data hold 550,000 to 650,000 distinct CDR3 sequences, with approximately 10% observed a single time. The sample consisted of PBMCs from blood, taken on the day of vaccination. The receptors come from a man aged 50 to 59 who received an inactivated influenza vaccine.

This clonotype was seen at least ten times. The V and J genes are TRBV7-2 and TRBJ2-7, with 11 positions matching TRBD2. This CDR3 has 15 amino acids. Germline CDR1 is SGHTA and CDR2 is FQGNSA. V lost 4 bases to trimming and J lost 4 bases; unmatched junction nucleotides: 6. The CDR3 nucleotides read TGTGCCAGCAGCTCAACTAGCGGGAGATCTTACGAGCAGTACTTC. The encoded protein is CASSSTSGRSYEQYF.

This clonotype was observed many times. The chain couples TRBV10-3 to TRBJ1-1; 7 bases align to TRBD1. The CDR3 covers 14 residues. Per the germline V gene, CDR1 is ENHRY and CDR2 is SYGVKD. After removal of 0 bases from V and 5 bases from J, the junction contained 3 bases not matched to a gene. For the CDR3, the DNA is TGTGCCATCAGTGAGTCGACAGGGAGGACTGAAGCTTTCTTT. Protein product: CAISESTGRTEAFF.

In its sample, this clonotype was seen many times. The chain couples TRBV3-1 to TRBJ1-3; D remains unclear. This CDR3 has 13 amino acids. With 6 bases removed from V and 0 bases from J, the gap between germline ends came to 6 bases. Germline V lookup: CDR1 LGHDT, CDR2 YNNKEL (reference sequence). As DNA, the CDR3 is TGTGCCAGCAGGGCGACCTCTGGAAACACCATATATTTT. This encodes CASRATSGNTIYF.

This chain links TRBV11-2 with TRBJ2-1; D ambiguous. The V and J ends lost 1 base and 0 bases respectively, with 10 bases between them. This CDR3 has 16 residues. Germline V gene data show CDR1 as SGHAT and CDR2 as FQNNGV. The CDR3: CASSLGARSSYNEQFF. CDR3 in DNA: TGTGCCAGCAGCTTAGGGGCTCGAAGCTCCTACAATGAGCAGTTCTTC.

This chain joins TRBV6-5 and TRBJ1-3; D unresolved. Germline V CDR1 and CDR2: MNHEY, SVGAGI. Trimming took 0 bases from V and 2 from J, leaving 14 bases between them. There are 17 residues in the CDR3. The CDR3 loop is CASSYSRRQRAGNTIYF. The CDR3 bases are TGTGCCAGCAGTTACTCGCGTAGGCAGAGGGCTGGAAACACCATATATTTT.

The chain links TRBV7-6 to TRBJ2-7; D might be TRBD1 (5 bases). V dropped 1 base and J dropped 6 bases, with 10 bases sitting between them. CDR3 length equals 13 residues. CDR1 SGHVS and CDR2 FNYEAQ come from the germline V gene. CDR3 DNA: TGTGCCAGCAGCTTAGGTAGCAGGGCCGAGCAGTACTTC. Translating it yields CASSLGSRAEQYF.

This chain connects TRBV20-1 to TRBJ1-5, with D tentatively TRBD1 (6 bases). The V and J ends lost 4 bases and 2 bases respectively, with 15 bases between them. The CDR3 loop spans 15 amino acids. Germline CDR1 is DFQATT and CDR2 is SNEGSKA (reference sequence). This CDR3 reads CSATGGGGGNQPQHF. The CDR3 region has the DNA TGCAGTGCTACCGGTGGGGGCGGCGGCAATCAGCCCCAGCATTTT.

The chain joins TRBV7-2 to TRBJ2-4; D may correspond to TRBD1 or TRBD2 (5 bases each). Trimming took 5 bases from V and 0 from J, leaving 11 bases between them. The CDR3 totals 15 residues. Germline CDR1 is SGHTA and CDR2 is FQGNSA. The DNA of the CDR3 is TGTGCCAGCAGCGACCGGGACCTAGCCAAAAACATTCAGTACTTC. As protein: CASSDRDLAKNIQYF.

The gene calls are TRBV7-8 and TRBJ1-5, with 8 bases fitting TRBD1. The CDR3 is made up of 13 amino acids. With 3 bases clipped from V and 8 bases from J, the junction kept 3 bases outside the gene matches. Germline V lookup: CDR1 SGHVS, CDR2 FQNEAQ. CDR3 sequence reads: CASSLDRAEPQHF. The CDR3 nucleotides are TGTGCCAGCAGCTTGGACAGGGCTGAGCCCCAGCATTTT. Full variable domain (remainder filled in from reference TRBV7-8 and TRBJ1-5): GAGVSQSPRYKVAKRGQDVALRCDPISGHVSLFWYQQALGQGPEFLTYFQNEAQLDKSGLPSDRFFAERPEGSVSTLKIQRTQQEDSAVYLCASSLDRAEPQHFGDGTRLSIL.